The source of this TCR beta chain is a study of vaccination effects on CD4 cells after COVID-19. Antigen-specific CD4+ T cells were expanded with viral peptide pools in the ViraFEST assay before sequencing. Once cultured for nine to ten days, the cells underwent separation to obtain CD4+ T cells. Nucleocapsid antibodies stayed negative before and after vaccination, showing no earlier SARS-CoV-2 infection. This clone was seen only a few times. Its target is not known. Clones were sequenced by immunoSEQ multiplex PCR, and TCRdb holds only the in-frame ones, with some missing. The data show about 20,000 clones, approximately 79% seen once. Study results and caveats: In the study, convalescent patients were few, and early post-infection timepoints were absent. Late post-vaccination, clones induced by infection and those induced by vaccine underwent marked clonal contraction.

V was cut by 9 bases and J by 1 base, with 15 bases left in between. Germline values: CDR1 MNHEY, CDR2 SVGAGI. The CDR3 extends over 14 amino acids. Material: CD4+ T cells from PBMCs cultured with HCoV-NL63 spike peptides, obtained before COVID-19 vaccination. This clonotype originated in a human donor who received a COVID-19 vaccine. This sequence joins TRBV6-5 and TRBJ1-1, with D unresolved. CDR3 nucleotide sequence: TGTGCCAGTGGAGGAAGGTGGACGAACACTGAAGCTTTCTTT. Translation gives CASGGRWTNTEAFF.